What follows describes a single T cell receptor beta chain. Its antigen remains unidentified. The sample comes from a study of chemoradiotherapy in HPV16-positive cancers. Overall study context: Candidate HPV-specific T-cell clones and common TCR motifs came from functional assays in a couple of HPV16-positive patients.

General study points: Better recurrence-free survival went with HPV-responsive T-cell expansion in HPV16-positive patients. During treatment, candidate HPV-specific clones and E7-related motifs expanded in tumor.

Profiling relied on immunoSEQ multiplex PCR, and the TCRdb table lists in-frame clones only, not all of them. The repertoire has around 25,000 clones, about 92% of them found once; the top ten carry 22%. This receptor was identified in a human donor with HPV-associated anogenital cancer. Sequenced here: blood, sampled from a patient who underwent chemoradiotherapy.

The CDR3 bases are TGTGCCAGCTCCCCCAATAGAGGACTAGCGGGGTTCAACGAGCAGTACTTC. Protein product: CASSPNRGLAGFNEQYF. The chain recombines TRBV18 with TRBJ2-7; 12 bases are a match to TRBD2. CDR3 length equals 17 residues. Looked up from germline, CDR1 is KGHSH and CDR2 is LQKENI. V trimming: 6 bases; J trimming: 5 bases; junction bases outside the gene matches: 14.